The T cell receptor (beta chain) described here comes from a study of breast tumors, draining lymph nodes, adjacent tissues. Breast cancer patients provided tissue from their axillary draining lymph nodes. From the multiplex PCR reads, TCRdb called clonotypes with MiXCR, one entry per CDR3 protein. The top ten clones hold over 3.5% of a sample with about 180,000 distinct CDR3 sequences, approximately 30% of them seen once. The ends were cut back, 3 bases at V and 5 bases at J, with 19 bases in the middle. CDR1 is SGHTA and CDR2 is FQGNSA in the germline V gene. The CDR3 length is 16 residues. This clonotype was seen ten or more times.

V and J are TRBV7-2 and TRBJ2-5; a possible D gene is TRBD2 (7 bases). Sequencing input: axillary lymph node tissue. The origin of this receptor is a female donor with breast cancer. Some clones in this sample may be carry-over from other donors' samples. This CDR3 reads CASSFISRGGGETQYF. DNA for the CDR3: TGTGCCAGCAGCTTCATTTCAAGGGGGGGAGGGGAGACCCAGTACTTC.